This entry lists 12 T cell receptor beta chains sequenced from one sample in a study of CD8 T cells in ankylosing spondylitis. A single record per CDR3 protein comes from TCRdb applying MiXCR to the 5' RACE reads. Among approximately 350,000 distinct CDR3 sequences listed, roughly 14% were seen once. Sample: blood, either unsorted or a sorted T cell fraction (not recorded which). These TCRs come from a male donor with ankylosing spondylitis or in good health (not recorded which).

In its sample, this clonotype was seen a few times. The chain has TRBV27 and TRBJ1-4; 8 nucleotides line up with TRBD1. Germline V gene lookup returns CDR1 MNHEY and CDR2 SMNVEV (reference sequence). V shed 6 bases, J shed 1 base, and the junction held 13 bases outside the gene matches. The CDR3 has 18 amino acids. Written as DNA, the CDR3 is TGTGCCAGCAGCCCAAGGACAGGGATCGATGGAACTAATGAAAAACTGTTTTTT. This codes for CASSPRTGIDGTNEKLFF.

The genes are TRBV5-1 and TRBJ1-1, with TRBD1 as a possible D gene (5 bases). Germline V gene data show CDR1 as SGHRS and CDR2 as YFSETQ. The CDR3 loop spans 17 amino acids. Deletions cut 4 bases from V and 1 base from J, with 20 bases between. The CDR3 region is CASSHRTLQDSNTEAFF. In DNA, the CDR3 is TGCGCCAGCAGCCACCGAACCTTACAGGATTCGAACACTGAAGCTTTCTTT.

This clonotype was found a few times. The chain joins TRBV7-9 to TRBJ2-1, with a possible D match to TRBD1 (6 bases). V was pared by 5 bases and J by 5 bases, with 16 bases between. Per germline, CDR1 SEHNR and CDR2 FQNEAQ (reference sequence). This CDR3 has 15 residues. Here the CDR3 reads CASSPRTRQDNEQFF. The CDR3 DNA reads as TGTGCCAGCAGCCCCCGGACGCGACAGGACAATGAGCAGTTCTTC. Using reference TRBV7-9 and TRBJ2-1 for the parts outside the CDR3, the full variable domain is DTGVSQNPRHKITKRGQNVTFRCDPISEHNRLYWYRQTLGQGPEFLTYFQNEAQLEKSRLLSDRFSAERPKGSFSTLEIQRTEQGDSAMYLCASSPRTRQDNEQFFGPGTRLTVL.

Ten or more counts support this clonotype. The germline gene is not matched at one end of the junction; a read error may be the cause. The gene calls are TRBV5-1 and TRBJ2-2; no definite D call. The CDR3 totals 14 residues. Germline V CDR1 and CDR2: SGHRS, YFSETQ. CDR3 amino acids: CASSLVGNTGELFF. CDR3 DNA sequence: TGTGCCAGCAGCTTGGTGGGTAACACCGGGGAGCTGTTTTTT.

CDR3 in amino acids: CASNSDRSYGYTF. CDR3 bases: TGTGCCAGCAACTCGGACCGATCCTATGGCTACACCTTC. V is TRBV11-2 and J is TRBJ1-2; D gene uncertain. The CDR3 covers 13 residues. Germline CDR1 is SGHAT and CDR2 is FQNNGV. V was clipped by 7 bases and J by 4 bases, with 13 bases between them.

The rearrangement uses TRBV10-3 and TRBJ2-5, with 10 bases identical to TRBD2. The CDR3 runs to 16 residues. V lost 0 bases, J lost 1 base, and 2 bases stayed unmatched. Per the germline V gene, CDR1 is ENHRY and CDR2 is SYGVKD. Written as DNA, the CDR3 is TGTGCCATCAGTGAGTCGCTAGCGGGGGCCCAAGAGACCCAGTACTTC. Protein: CAISESLAGAQETQYF.

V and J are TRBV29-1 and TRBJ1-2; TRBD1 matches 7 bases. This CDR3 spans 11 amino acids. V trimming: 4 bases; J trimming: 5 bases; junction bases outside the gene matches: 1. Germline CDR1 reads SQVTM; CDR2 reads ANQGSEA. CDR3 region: CSVAGQYGYTF. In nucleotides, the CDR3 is TGCAGCGTTGCGGGACAGTATGGCTACACCTTC.

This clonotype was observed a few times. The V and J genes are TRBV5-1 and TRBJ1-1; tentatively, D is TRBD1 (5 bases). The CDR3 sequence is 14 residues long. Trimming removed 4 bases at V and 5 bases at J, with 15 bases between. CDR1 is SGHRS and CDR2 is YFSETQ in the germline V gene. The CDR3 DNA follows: TGCGCCAGCAGCCTGGGGGAAACCAGGACTGAAGCTTTCTTT. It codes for CASSLGETRTEAFF.

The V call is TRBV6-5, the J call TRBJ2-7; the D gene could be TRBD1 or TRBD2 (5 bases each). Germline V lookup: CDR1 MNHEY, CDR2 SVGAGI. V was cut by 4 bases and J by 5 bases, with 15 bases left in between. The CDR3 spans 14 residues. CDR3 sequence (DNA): TGTGCCAGCAGTTCGGGACGGGGCCGTAACGAGCAGTACTTC. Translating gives CASSSGRGRNEQYF.

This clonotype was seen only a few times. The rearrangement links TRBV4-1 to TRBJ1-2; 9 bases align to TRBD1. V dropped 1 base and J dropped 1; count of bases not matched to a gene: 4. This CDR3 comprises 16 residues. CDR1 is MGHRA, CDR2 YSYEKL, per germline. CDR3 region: CASSQGSDRGNYGYTF. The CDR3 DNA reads TGCGCCAGCAGCCAAGGATCGGACAGGGGTAACTATGGCTACACCTTC.

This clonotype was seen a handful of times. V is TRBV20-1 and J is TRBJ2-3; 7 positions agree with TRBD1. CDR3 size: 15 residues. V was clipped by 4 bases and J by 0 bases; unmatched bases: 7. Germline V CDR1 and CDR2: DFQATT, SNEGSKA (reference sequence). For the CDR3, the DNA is TGCAGTGCTACCCCCGGGACAGAAAGCACAGATACGCAGTATTTT. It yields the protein CSATPGTESTDTQYF.

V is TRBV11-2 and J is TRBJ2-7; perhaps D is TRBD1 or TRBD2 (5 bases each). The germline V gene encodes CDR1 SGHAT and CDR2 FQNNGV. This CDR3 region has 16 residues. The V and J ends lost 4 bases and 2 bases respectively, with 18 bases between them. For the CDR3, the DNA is TGTGCCAGCAGCTCGGGCGCCGGGACGGGCCCCTACGAGCAGTACTTC. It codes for CASSSGAGTGPYEQYF. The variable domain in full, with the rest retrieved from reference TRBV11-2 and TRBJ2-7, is EAGVAQSPRYKIIEKRQSVAFWCNPISGHATLYWYQQILGQGPKLLIQFQNNGVVDDSQLPKDRFSAERLKGVDSTLKIQPAKLEDSAVYLCASSSGAGTGPYEQYFGPGTRLTVT.